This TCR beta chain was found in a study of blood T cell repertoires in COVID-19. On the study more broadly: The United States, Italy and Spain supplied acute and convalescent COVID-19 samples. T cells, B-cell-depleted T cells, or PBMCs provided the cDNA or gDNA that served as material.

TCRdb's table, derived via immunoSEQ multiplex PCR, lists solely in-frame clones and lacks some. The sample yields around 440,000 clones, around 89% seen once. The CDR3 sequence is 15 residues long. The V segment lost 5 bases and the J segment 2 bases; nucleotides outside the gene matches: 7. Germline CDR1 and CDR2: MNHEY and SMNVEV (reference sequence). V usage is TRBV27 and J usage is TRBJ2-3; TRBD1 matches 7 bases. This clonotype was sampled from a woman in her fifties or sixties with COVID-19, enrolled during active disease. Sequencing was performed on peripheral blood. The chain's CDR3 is CASSPRQGTTDTQYF. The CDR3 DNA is TGTGCCAGCAGTCCTCGACAGGGAACCACAGATACGCAGTATTTT.